Each of the 30 T cell receptor beta chains below was sequenced from the same sample in a study of CD8+ T cells in alopecia areata. Extracted RNA was reverse transcribed, and the resulting cDNA served as sequencing template. Sequencing used immunoSEQ multiplex PCR; TCRdb keeps in-frame clones, though not all of them. Seen here are around 100,000 clones, roughly three fifths observed once, and the top ten hold 3% to 4%. Regarding treatment: oral pan-JAK inhibitor, 5-10 mg twice daily. The input for sequencing was CD4+ T cells sorted from blood, taken at week 24, from a patient treated with tofacitinib. The receptors originated from a human donor with alopecia areata.

The sample holds a few counts of this clone. J is TRBJ1-1 and V is TRBV6-6; D uncertain. Germline values: CDR1 MNHNY, CDR2 SVGAGI (reference sequence). V was shortened by 5 bases and J by 4 bases, with 17 bases between the two germline ends. The length of the CDR3 is 15 residues. The CDR3 loop is CASSSQTPLGTEAFF. For the CDR3, the DNA is TGTGCCAGCAGTAGCCAGACCCCGCTGGGCACTGAAGCTTTCTTT.

In its sample, this clone was seen a few times. This chain uses TRBV29-1 with TRBJ1-5; D is unclear. Deletions cut 4 bases from V and 0 bases from J, with 4 bases between. CDR1 and CDR2 from the germline V gene are SQVTM and ANQGSEA. The CDR3 runs to 12 residues. The CDR3 coding sequence is TGCAGCGTTGGGTTTAGCAATCAGCCCCAGCATTTT. This sequence encodes CSVGFSNQPQHF. The full variable domain, in which reference TRBV29-1 and TRBJ1-5 provide the parts outside the CDR3, is SAVISQKPSRDICQRGTSLTIQCQVDSQVTMMFWYRQQPGQSLTLIATANQGSEATYESGFVIDKFPISRPNLTFSTLTVSNMSPEDSSIYLCSVGFSNQPQHFGDGTRLSIL.

This chain uses TRBV5-4 with TRBJ1-6, with 10 bases matching TRBD1. The CDR3 consists of 15 residues. The V gene's germline CDR1 is SGHNT and CDR2 YYREEE (reference sequence). V trimming: 4 bases; J trimming: 10 bases; junction bases outside the gene matches: 8. For the CDR3, the DNA is TGTGCCAGCAGCCCCGGGACAGGGGCTTACTCACCCCTCCACTTT. As protein: CASSPGTGAYSPLHF.

The rearrangement links TRBV2 to TRBJ2-2; no clear D gene. Trimming shortened V by 7 bases and J by 1 base, and 7 bases separated the two germline ends. This CDR3 region has 13 residues. Germline lookup yields CDR1 SNHLY and CDR2 FYNNEI. The CDR3 here is CASKRMNTGELFF. CDR3 DNA: TGTGCCAGCAAACGGATGAACACCGGGGAGCTGTTTTTT.

In its sample, this clone was seen a few times. The V gene is TRBV5-1, the J gene TRBJ1-1; TRBD1 is a possible D gene (5 bases). Germline values: CDR1 SGHRS, CDR2 YFSETQ. The CDR3 is 14 residues long. V lost 4 bases and J lost 1, with 11 bases in between. The CDR3 nucleotides read TGCGCCAGCAGCCCTCTGCAGGGGAACACTGAAGCTTTCTTT. Protein: CASSPLQGNTEAFF.

This chain connects TRBV29-1 to TRBJ2-7; 8 bases are shared with TRBD1. CDR3 size: 14 residues. Germline trimming cut 7 bases from V and 0 bases from J; bases unmatched to any gene: 8. CDR1 SQVTM and CDR2 ANQGSEA come from the germline V gene. CDR3 DNA: TGCAGCGGTACAGGGGGGCAGGACTCCTACGAGCAGTACTTC. Translating it yields CSGTGGQDSYEQYF.

This chain joins TRBV2 and TRBJ1-1, with D maybe TRBD1 (6 bases). Deletions cut 3 bases from V and 4 bases from J, with 15 bases between. This CDR3 region has 15 residues. Germline CDR1 is SNHLY and CDR2 is FYNNEI. CDR3 residues: CASSEQGGQGTEAFF. The CDR3 DNA reads as TGTGCCAGCAGTGAGCAAGGGGGTCAGGGCACTGAAGCTTTCTTT.

The chain has TRBV5-1 and TRBJ2-5; 9 bases agree with TRBD1. Germline V lookup: CDR1 SGHRS, CDR2 YFSETQ. V dropped 4 bases and J dropped 4; count of bases not matched to a gene: 5. The CDR3 contains 14 residues. In nucleotides, the CDR3 is TGCGCCAGCAGCGGGGGACAGGGAGGAGAGACCCAGTACTTC. Its protein is CASSGGQGGETQYF.

The chain links TRBV2 to TRBJ2-3, with a possible D match to TRBD1 (6 bases). The ends were cut back, 4 bases at V and 8 bases at J, with 13 bases in the middle. This CDR3 spans 13 amino acids. CDR1 is SNHLY, CDR2 FYNNEI, per germline. The DNA of the CDR3 is TGTGCCAGCAGTGCTACAGGGCAGGGTACGCAGTATTTT. Protein sequence: CASSATGQGTQYF.

This chain joins TRBV30 and TRBJ2-7, with D perhaps TRBD1 (6 bases). Germline-derived CDR1 and CDR2 are GTSNPN and SVGIG (reference sequence). CDR3 length: 12 amino acids. The CDR3 DNA reads as TGTGCACTTACCAGGGGTTACTACGAGCAGTACTTC. It is translated as CALTRGYYEQYF.

The rearrangement joins TRBV6-6 to TRBJ2-3; 7 nucleotides agree with TRBD2. The CDR3 spans 15 residues. After removal of 5 bases from V and 6 bases from J, the junction contained 11 bases not matched to a gene. Germline CDR1 is MNHNY and CDR2 is SVGAGI (reference sequence). Written as DNA, the CDR3 is TGTGCCAGCAGTCCAGCTAGCGGACGCAAGGATACGCAGTATTTT. Its protein is CASSPASGRKDTQYF.

This chain joins TRBV9 and TRBJ2-6; a possible D gene is TRBD2 (6 bases). Trimming removed 0 bases at V and 4 bases at J, with 11 bases between. The CDR3 totals 16 residues. Looked up from germline, CDR1 is SGDLS and CDR2 is YYNGEE. The DNA for the CDR3 is TGTGCCAGCAGCGTAGCTACTAGCCTCGGGGCCAACGTCCTGACTTTC. It specifies CASSVATSLGANVLTF.

CDR3 in amino acids: CASSQPPPWGRGNTEAFF. The CDR3 DNA follows: TGCGCCAGCAGCCAACCCCCCCCTTGGGGCAGGGGGAACACTGAAGCTTTCTTT. V gene TRBV4-1 combines with J gene TRBJ1-1; a possible D gene is TRBD1 (6 bases). Trimming pared 2 bases from V and 1 base from J, leaving 20 bases between. The CDR3 has 18 residues. CDR1 is MGHRA and CDR2 is YSYEKL in the germline V gene.

There are a few counts of this clone. The genes are TRBV10-1 and TRBJ2-3; TRBD2 matches at 7 bases. V shed 6 bases, J shed 2 bases, and the junction held 5 bases outside the gene matches. Germline CDR1 and CDR2: WNHNN and SYGVQD (reference sequence). The CDR3 length is 14 residues. DNA of the CDR3: TGCGCCAGCAGCGGCGGGGGTTCCACAGATACGCAGTATTTT. Translated: CASSGGGSTDTQYF.

Only a few counts were recorded for this clone. This sequence joins TRBV5-1 and TRBJ2-7; D gene ambiguous. CDR1 and CDR2 (germline): SGHRS, YFSETQ. Trimming took 0 bases from V and 6 from J, leaving 10 bases between them. The CDR3 runs 13 residues. CDR3 loop: CASSLGERGEQYF. The CDR3 DNA follows: TGCGCCAGCAGCTTGGGAGAGCGTGGCGAGCAGTACTTC. The variable domain in full, with the rest retrieved from reference TRBV5-1 and TRBJ2-7, is KAGVTQTPRYLIKTRGQQVTLSCSPISGHRSVSWYQQTPGQGLQFLFEYFSETQRNKGNFPGRFSGRQFSNSRSEMNVSTLELGDSALYLCASSLGERGEQYFGPGTRLTVT.

The chain uses TRBV27 and TRBJ1-6; D might be TRBD1 (5 bases). The V end lost 0 bases, the J end lost 9 bases, and 6 bases lay between the germline ends. Germline CDR1 is MNHEY and CDR2 is SMNVEV (reference sequence). The CDR3 runs to 13 residues. The CDR3 here is CASSLSGPSPLHF. The CDR3 DNA sequence: TGTGCCAGCAGTTTATCGGGGCCTTCACCCCTCCACTTT.

The chain combines TRBV30 with TRBJ2-1, with TRBD1 matching over 10 bases. The CDR3 spans 13 residues. Germline trimming cut 3 bases from V and 6 bases from J; bases unmatched to any gene: 2. CDR1 is GTSNPN and CDR2 is SVGIG in the germline V gene (reference sequence). The CDR3 protein is CAWSRTGGNEQFF. The CDR3 coding sequence is TGTGCCTGGAGCCGGACAGGGGGCAATGAGCAGTTCTTC.

The CDR3 DNA is TGTGCCACCACCGAGGAGGGGCGGGGGAATACGCAGTATTTT. Residues: CATTEEGRGNTQYF. The chain joins TRBV10-3 to TRBJ2-3; 7 bases fit TRBD2. CDR3 size: 14 residues. Germline lookup yields CDR1 ENHRY and CDR2 SYGVKD. Trimming cost V 10 bases and J 7 bases; bases outside gene matches: 14.

This clone was counted only a few times. The chain is built from TRBV28 and TRBJ1-4, with TRBD1 matching 7 bases. Germline assignment: CDR1 MDHEN and CDR2 SYDVKM. This CDR3 region has 14 residues. The J segment lost 8 bases and the V segment lost 5 bases, leaving 8 bases of the junction unmatched. Written as DNA, the CDR3 is TGTGCCAGCAGTGAAGGGGGCTTGAAGGAAAAACTGTTTTTT. Its protein is CASSEGGLKEKLFF.

The sample holds a few counts of this clone. The chain is built from TRBV4-2 and TRBJ2-5; 14 bases align to TRBD2. The CDR3 length is 16 residues. Trimming cost V 0 bases and J 5 bases; bases outside gene matches: 2. The germline V gene encodes CDR1 LGHNA and CDR2 YNFKEQ. The CDR3: CASSQETSGGAETQYF. The CDR3 bases are TGTGCCAGCAGCCAAGAGACTAGCGGGGGGGCGGAGACCCAGTACTTC.

The chain uses TRBV29-1 and TRBJ1-2; D gene uncertain. Trimming removed 7 bases at V and 3 bases at J, with 12 bases between. Germline CDR1 SQVTM, CDR2 ANQGSEA. This CDR3 has 12 residues. This chain's CDR3 is CSGTGEDYGYTF. Here the CDR3 DNA reads TGCAGCGGCACCGGGGAAGACTATGGCTACACCTTC. Based on the CDR3 plus reference TRBV29-1 and TRBJ1-2, the full variable domain is SAVISQKPSRDICQRGTSLTIQCQVDSQVTMMFWYRQQPGQSLTLIATANQGSEATYESGFVIDKFPISRPNLTFSTLTVSNMSPEDSSIYLCSGTGEDYGYTFGSGTRLTVV.

This chain joins TRBV6-6 and TRBJ2-3; a possible D gene is TRBD2 (5 bases). Trimming took 5 bases from V and 5 from J, leaving 8 bases between them. CDR3 length: 12 amino acids. Germline CDR1 MNHNY, CDR2 SVGAGI (reference sequence). As DNA, the CDR3 is TGTGCCAGCAGTGTAGCGAGAGATACGCAGTATTTT. Protein sequence: CASSVARDTQYF.

The V call is TRBV10-2, the J call TRBJ1-2, with D maybe TRBD1 (5 bases). This CDR3 is built from 13 residues. Germline V gene data show CDR1 as WSHSY and CDR2 as SAAADI. V lost 5 bases and J lost 0, with 7 bases in between. CDR3 DNA sequence: TGCGCCAGCAGTACGGGGCCTAACTATGGCTACACCTTC. Protein sequence: CASSTGPNYGYTF.

The gene calls are TRBV5-1 and TRBJ2-7; 9 bases fit TRBD1. Germline V gene lookup returns CDR1 SGHRS and CDR2 YFSETQ. The CDR3 covers 15 residues. With 4 bases clipped from V and 5 bases from J, the junction kept 10 bases outside the gene matches. This CDR3 reads CASSTTGQGWDEQYF. The CDR3 DNA follows: TGCGCCAGCAGCACGACGGGACAGGGATGGGACGAGCAGTACTTC.

The chain is built from TRBV9 and TRBJ1-2; 9 nucleotides line up with TRBD1. The junction had 11 bases not matched to a gene; V was cut back by 4 bases and J by 13 bases. Per germline, CDR1 SGDLS and CDR2 YYNGEE. The CDR3 runs to 13 residues. The CDR3 sequence is CASSPPGTGYLTF. As DNA, the CDR3 is TGTGCCAGCAGCCCCCCCGGGACAGGGTACCTCACCTTC.

The chain uses TRBV5-6 and TRBJ1-5; D not certain. V was trimmed by 0 bases and J by 1 base, leaving 5 bases between them. The CDR3 spans 14 residues. From germline, CDR1 is SGHDT and CDR2 YYEEEE. DNA for the CDR3: TGTGCCAGCAGCTTGGGGACGAGCAATCAGCCCCAGCATTTT. This sequence encodes CASSLGTSNQPQHF.

V usage is TRBV29-1 and J usage is TRBJ2-7, with a possible D match to TRBD2 (6 bases). Per the germline V gene, CDR1 is SQVTM and CDR2 is ANQGSEA. This CDR3 has 15 residues. Trimming shortened V by 6 bases and J by 1 base, and 19 bases separated the two germline ends. The CDR3 region is CSVHGAGTGSYEQYF. The CDR3 DNA sequence: TGCAGCGTCCACGGCGCGGGGACTGGGTCCTACGAGCAGTACTTC.

This sequence joins TRBV30 and TRBJ2-7; 7 bases are shared with TRBD2. The CDR3 runs 17 residues. Trimming removed 0 bases from V and 2 bases from J; junction bases left unmatched: 13. From germline, CDR1 is GTSNPN and CDR2 SVGIG (reference sequence). CDR3 in amino acids: CAWSVRAGGSLPYEQYF. The CDR3 region has the DNA TGTGCCTGGAGTGTTCGCGCTGGCGGGAGCCTCCCCTACGAGCAGTACTTC. The entire variable domain, with the rest obtained from reference TRBV30 and TRBJ2-7, is as follows: SQTIHQWPATLVQPVGSPLSLECTVEGTSNPNLYWYRQAAGRGLQLLFYSVGIGQISSEVPQNLSASRPQDRQFILSSKKLLLSDSGFYLCAWSVRAGGSLPYEQYFGPGTRLTVT.

The J gene is TRBJ2-5, the V gene TRBV7-2; tentative D call: TRBD1 (6 bases). Germline assignment: CDR1 SGHTA and CDR2 FQGNSA. CDR3 length: 15 residues. The V end was cut by 3 bases, the J end by 1 base, with 12 bases between. The CDR3 nucleotides read TGTGCCAGCAGCTTGTCCTTGGACAGCCAAGAGACCCAGTACTTC. Amino acid sequence: CASSLSLDSQETQYF. Drawing the rest from reference TRBV7-2 and TRBJ2-5, the complete variable domain is GAGVSQSPSNKVTEKGKDVELRCDPISGHTALYWYRQSLGQGLEFLIYFQGNSAPDKSGLPSDRFSAERTGGSVSTLTIQRTQQEDSAVYLCASSLSLDSQETQYFGPGTRLLVL.

This clone was counted only a few times. The chain uses TRBV30 and TRBJ1-1; D gene uncertain. The germline V and J ends were trimmed by 2 bases and 3 bases, with 7 bases remaining between them. The CDR3 covers 12 residues. Looked up from germline, CDR1 is GTSNPN and CDR2 is SVGIG (reference sequence). The CDR3 sequence is CAWSISYTEAFF. CDR3 nucleotides: TGTGCCTGGAGTATATCCTACACTGAAGCTTTCTTT.